This T cell receptor (beta chain) was found in a study of brain T cells in children with intractable seizures. Profiled with immunoSEQ multiplex PCR; TCRdb holds only in-frame clones, not every one. The top ten clones hold 3.8% of a sample with 110,000 or so clones, 94% of them seen once. The sequencing used peripheral blood, collected at surgery. The TCR originated in a boy under two years old with hemimegalencephaly and intractable seizures.

CDR3 loop: CASSQGGGRTGELFF. The CDR3, as DNA: TGCGCCAGCAGCCAAGGAGGGGGGCGCACCGGGGAGCTGTTTTTT. The chain carries TRBV4-3 and TRBJ2-2; D tentatively fits TRBD1 or TRBD2 (6 bases each). The CDR3 has 15 amino acids. Trimming removed 1 base at V and 4 bases at J, with 10 bases between. In germline, CDR1 is LGHNA, CDR2 YSLEER.